The 18 T cell receptor beta chains listed next were all sequenced from one sample in a study of human T cells and chemical hapten exposure. TCRdb re-called the RACE reads with MiXCR, one entry per CDR3 protein. The sample carries some 200,000 distinct CDR3 sequences, approximately 20% recorded once. The time point is: patch test 1, 2 weeks after DPC sensitization. The treatment is: therapeutic diphenylcyclopropenone sensitization with weekly scalp DPC. The specimen comprised whole blood, sampled in connection with sensitization to the hapten diphenylcyclopropenone (DPC). These receptors all come from a woman aged 45-59 years with alopecia areata. Some clones in this sample may be carry-over from other donors' samples.

This clonotype was counted a few times. This rearrangement joins TRBV2 to TRBJ1-3; D remains unclear. Germline V gene sequence: CDR1 SNHLY, CDR2 FYNNEI. This CDR3 is 14 amino acids long. Trimming shortened V by 5 bases and J by 0 bases, and 8 bases separated the two germline ends. The CDR3 loop is CASSWTSSGNTIYF. The CDR3 coding sequence is TGTGCCAGCAGTTGGACCAGCTCTGGAAACACCATATATTTT.

This chain connects TRBV12-3 or TRBV12-4 to TRBJ1-5; no clear D. With 3 bases removed from V and 2 bases from J, the gap between germline ends came to 11 bases. CDR3 size: 15 residues. The chain's CDR3 is CASSFFSRGNQPQHF. CDR3 bases: TGTGCCAGCAGTTTCTTCAGTAGGGGCAATCAGCCCCAGCATTTT.

This rearrangement joins TRBV29-1 to TRBJ1-4, with D possibly being TRBD1 (5 bases). CDR3 length: 15 residues. Germline V gene data show CDR1 as SQVTM and CDR2 as ANQGSEA. Trimming stripped 6 bases from V and 4 bases from J, with 18 bases between. The CDR3: CSVRQNGGVNEKLFF. CDR3 bases: TGCAGCGTGCGCCAGAACGGGGGGGTTAATGAAAAACTGTTTTTT.

The V gene is TRBV3-1, the J gene TRBJ2-1; 8 bases match TRBD2. This CDR3 has 15 residues. Trimming cost V 0 bases and J 5 bases; bases outside gene matches: 3. Germline V gene sequence: CDR1 LGHDT, CDR2 YNNKEL (reference sequence). The CDR3 loop reads CASSQESGGHNEQFF. CDR3 nucleotide sequence: TGTGCCAGCAGCCAAGAAAGCGGGGGCCACAATGAGCAGTTCTTC.

This CDR3 reads CSASPSGNTIYF. CDR3 coding DNA: TGCAGTGCTAGTCCCTCTGGAAACACCATATATTTT. The J gene is TRBJ1-3, the V gene TRBV20-1, with D hard to call. CDR3 length: 12 residues. Trimming removed 3 bases at V and 0 bases at J, with 3 bases between. The germline gives CDR1 DFQATT, CDR2 SNEGSKA (reference sequence).

This clonotype has more than one count but fewer than ten. This chain connects TRBV6-2 or TRBV6-3 to TRBJ2-1; a possible D gene is TRBD2 (6 bases). With 4 bases removed from V and 0 bases from J, the gap between germline ends came to 19 bases. CDR1 is MNHEY and CDR2 is SVGEGT in the germline V gene. There are 18 residues in the CDR3. In DNA form, the CDR3 reads TGTGCCAGCAGTTCCGCCCTTCTAGCGAGAGGCTCCTACAATGAGCAGTTCTTC. This codes for CASSSALLARGSYNEQFF.

As DNA, the CDR3 is TGTGCCAGCGCAGACCGGGACAGCAATCAGCCCCAGCATTTT. Translating it yields CASADRDSNQPQHF. The J gene is TRBJ1-5, the V gene TRBV19; D possibly corresponds to TRBD1 (5 bases). Germline V gives CDR1 LNHDA, CDR2 SQIVND (reference sequence). With 9 bases removed from V and 1 base from J, the gap between germline ends came to 13 bases. The CDR3 covers 14 residues.

The chain has TRBV9 and TRBJ2-3, with D possibly matching TRBD2 (5 bases). The germline V and J ends were trimmed by 2 bases and 6 bases, with 16 bases remaining between them. The CDR3 is 15 amino acids. Germline CDR1 SGDLS, CDR2 YYNGEE. CDR3 bases: TGTGCCAGCAGCGTTGGCGTCCAGCGGCGGGATACGCAGTATTTT. It encodes CASSVGVQRRDTQYF.

The chain joins TRBV12-3 or TRBV12-4 to TRBJ2-1; the match to TRBD2 covers 9 bases. Trimming cost V 9 bases and J 7 bases; bases outside gene matches: 7. The length of the CDR3 is 13 residues. In DNA, the CDR3 is TGTGCCAGTTTAGCGGGAGCTCGTAATGAGCAGTTCTTC. This translates into CASLAGARNEQFF.

V is TRBV29-1 and J is TRBJ2-7; the match to TRBD2 covers 8 bases. The germline gives CDR1 SQVTM, CDR2 ANQGSEA. This CDR3 comprises 14 residues. Germline trimming cut 6 bases from V and 7 bases from J; bases unmatched to any gene: 14. In nucleotides, the CDR3 is TGCAGCGTCGTCGACCGGGGACTAGAGAGTGAGCAGTACTTC. This translates into CSVVDRGLESEQYF.

The J gene is TRBJ2-1, the V gene TRBV28; no clear D. The CDR3 is 11 residues long. V lost 4 bases and J lost 6, with 4 bases in between. Per germline, CDR1 MDHEN and CDR2 SYDVKM. The CDR3 loop is CASSSFNEQFF. DNA for the CDR3: TGTGCCAGCAGTTCATTCAATGAGCAGTTCTTC. Full variable domain (remainder filled in from reference TRBV28 and TRBJ2-1): DVKVTQSSRYLVKRTGEKVFLECVQDMDHENMFWYRQDPGLGLRLIYFSYDVKMKEKGDIPEGYSVSREKKERFSLILESASTNQTSMYLCASSSFNEQFFGPGTRLTVL.

This clonotype has ten or more counts. The V and J genes are TRBV7-2 and TRBJ1-1, with D possibly being TRBD1 (5 bases). V lost 1 base and J 5 bases, leaving 14 bases between the germline ends. The germline CDR1 and CDR2 sequences are SGHTA and FQGNSA. The CDR3 has 15 residues. The DNA of the CDR3 is TGTGCCAGCAGCTTAGTCATGTCCGGGGGGACTGAAGCTTTCTTT. This gives the protein CASSLVMSGGTEAFF.

This clonotype appeared a few times. The chain links TRBV29-1 to TRBJ2-7, with 13 bases matching TRBD2. CDR3 length: 13 amino acids. Per germline, CDR1 SQVTM and CDR2 ANQGSEA. J lost 3 bases, V lost 6 bases, and 2 bases had no gene match. The CDR3 loop is CSVRTSGSYEQYF. CDR3 in DNA: TGCAGCGTGAGGACTAGCGGGAGCTACGAGCAGTACTTC.

As DNA, the CDR3 is TGTGCCAGCAGTGCGCAGGGGCTTTTTTCACCCCTCCACTTT. Amino acids: CASSAQGLFSPLHF. The chain carries TRBV27 and TRBJ1-6, with D perhaps matching TRBD1 (6 bases). The CDR3 has 14 residues. Germline CDR1 is MNHEY and CDR2 is SMNVEV (reference sequence). Trimming took off 5 bases at V and 9 bases at J, with 14 bases between the two ends.

This chain joins TRBV7-2 and TRBJ1-4; TRBD1 matches at 7 bases. Germline CDR1 and CDR2: SGHTA and FQGNSA. V was clipped by 5 bases and J by 7 bases; unmatched bases: 7. There are 14 residues in the CDR3. CDR3 protein: CASSRDRAAEKLFF. In nucleotides, the CDR3 is TGTGCCAGCAGCCGTGACAGGGCGGCTGAAAAACTGTTTTTT.

The genes are TRBV4-2 and TRBJ2-3; D not certain. The V gene lost 1 base and the J gene lost 0 bases, with 11 bases spanning the gap. Germline V gene sequence: CDR1 LGHNA, CDR2 YNFKEQ. The CDR3 runs 16 residues. The CDR3 is CASSQGPLGSTDTQYF. The DNA for the CDR3 is TGTGCCAGCAGCCAAGGACCGTTGGGTAGCACAGATACGCAGTATTTT.

This clonotype has only a few counts. This chain links TRBV12-3 or TRBV12-4 with TRBJ2-1; 13 bases are a match to TRBD2. The CDR3 covers 15 residues. The J segment lost 12 bases and the V segment lost 6 bases, leaving 11 bases of the junction unmatched. In DNA, the CDR3 is TGTGCCAGCAGGGCCCCGGGACTAGCGGGAAGGGTGCAGTTCTTC. Protein product: CASRAPGLAGRVQFF.

The chain uses TRBV4-2 and TRBJ2-3, with 8 bases lining up with TRBD2. Germline CDR1 and CDR2: LGHNA and YNFKEQ. Losses at the gene ends were 1 base for V and 0 bases for J; bases not matched to a gene: 6. This CDR3 is built from 17 residues. The CDR3 DNA reads as TGTGCCAGCAGCCAAGCCCTGGGACTAGTGAGCACAGATACGCAGTATTTT. Translated, it gives CASSQALGLVSTDTQYF.